This T cell receptor (beta chain) derives from a study of regulatory T cells in long-lasting Graves disease. Study overall: For under 3 months, newly diagnosed Graves' patients had been taking antithyroid drugs.

Building of the TCR beta libraries involved iRepertoire HTBI primers and Arm-PCR of CDR3 regions. MiXCR, applied by TCRdb to the multiplex PCR reads, yields one record per CDR3 protein. The data contain about 440,000 distinct CDR3 sequences, about 15% of them singletons. Time point specified: newly diagnosed GD, antithyroid drugs for less than 3 months. With RNA extracted from PBMCs as input, the TCR library was made. The authors diagnosed Graves' disease using American Thyroid Association guidelines. Regarding the study as a whole: Preferential use of TRBV28, TRBJ1-2 and TRBJ2-5 was seen in persistent disease. Public clonotype sharing was higher in persistent than newly diagnosed patients.

Germline CDR1 MGHRA, CDR2 YSYEKL. This CDR3 is 14 amino acids long. Trimming took off 3 bases at V and 5 bases at J, with 12 bases between the two ends. A word on this clonotype: No antigen is known for it.

These data also featured in a second study, about T cells in Graves' hyperthyroidism and ophthalmopathy.

The starting material was peripheral blood mononuclear cells (PBMCs), obtained at new diagnosis, from a patient treated with antithyroid drugs. This chain uses TRBV4-1 with TRBJ2-3; D unclear. The receptor was derived from a woman in her 30s with Graves disease. In DNA form, the CDR3 reads TGCGCCAGCAGCCACTCTTTAGGAGAAGATACGCAGTATTTT. Its protein product is CASSHSLGEDTQYF.